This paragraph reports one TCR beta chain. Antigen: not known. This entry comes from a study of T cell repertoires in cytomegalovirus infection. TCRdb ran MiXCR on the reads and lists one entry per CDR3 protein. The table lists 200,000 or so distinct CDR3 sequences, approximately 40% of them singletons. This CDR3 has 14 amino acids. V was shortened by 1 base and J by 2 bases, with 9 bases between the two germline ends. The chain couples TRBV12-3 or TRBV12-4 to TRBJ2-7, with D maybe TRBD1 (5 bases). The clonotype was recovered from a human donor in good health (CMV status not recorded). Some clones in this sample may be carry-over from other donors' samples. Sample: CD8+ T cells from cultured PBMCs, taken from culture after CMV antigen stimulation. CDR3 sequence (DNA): TGTGCCAGCAGTTTAGAGGGGATTACCTACGAGCAGTACTTC. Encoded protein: CASSLEGITYEQYF.